These 24 T cell receptor beta chains originate from one sample sequenced in a study of T cell repertoires in cytomegalovirus infection. TCRdb re-called the reads with MiXCR, one entry per CDR3 protein. This table has nearly 650,000 distinct CDR3 sequences, 20% to 25% appearing once. Sequenced sample: CD8+ T cells from PBMCs. Source of these receptors: a human donor in good health (CMV status not recorded). Some clones in this sample may be carry-over from other donors' samples.

This clonotype has ten or more counts. The rearrangement joins TRBV7-2 to TRBJ2-7; no definite D call. Germline V lookup: CDR1 SGHTA, CDR2 FQGNSA. This CDR3 region has 14 residues. V was clipped by 2 bases and J by 0 bases, with 8 bases between them. CDR3 region: CASSLIVDSYEQYV. As DNA, the CDR3 is TGTGCCAGCAGCTTAATCGTCGACTCCTACGAGCAGTACGTC.

This clonotype was observed many times. The chain combines TRBV7-6 with TRBJ2-2; the D is unclear. Germline assignment: CDR1 SGHVS and CDR2 FNYEAQ. CDR3 length equals 12 residues. Between the trimmed V and J ends, which lost 10 bases and 7 bases, there was a span of 13 bases. In DNA form, the CDR3 reads TGTGCCACTTTAGGTGGCAACGGGGAGCTGTTTTTT. Translated, it gives CATLGGNGELFF.

V gene TRBV6-2 or TRBV6-3 combines with J gene TRBJ2-7; the match to TRBD1 covers 10 bases. V lost 2 bases, J lost 2 bases, and 6 bases stayed unmatched. This CDR3 is 16 amino acids long. Per the germline V gene, CDR1 is MNHEY and CDR2 is SVGEGT. The CDR3 reads CASSYGTGVHPYEQYV. DNA of the CDR3: TGTGCCAGCAGTTACGGGACAGGGGTTCACCCCTACGAGCAGTACGTC.

Concerning this clonotype itself: This may come from a read error, since a much larger clone is one base off. The chain recombines TRBV6-1 with TRBJ2-2, with a weak D call TRBD2 (6 bases). The CDR3 length is 15 residues. CDR1 is MNHNS and CDR2 is SASEGT in the germline V gene. The CDR3 DNA sequence: TGTGTCAGCAGTGCTGGAGGGGAGGTCACCGGGGAGCTGTTTTTT. Translation gives CVSSAGGEVTGELFF.

This clonotype was found many times. J is TRBJ2-7 and V is TRBV7-6, with 10 bases identical to TRBD1. CDR3 length equals 15 residues. Germline values: CDR1 SGHVS, CDR2 FNYEAQ. Losses at the gene ends were 4 bases for V and 5 bases for J; bases not matched to a gene: 8. The CDR3 bases are TGTGCCAGCAGCTACAACCGACAGGGGGCTAACGAGCAGTACTTC. Residues: CASSYNRQGANEQYF. Using reference TRBV7-6 and TRBJ2-7 for the parts outside the CDR3, the full variable domain is GAGVSQSPRYKVTKRGQDVALRCDPISGHVSLYWYRQALGQGPEFLTYFNYEAQQDKSGLPNDRFSAERPEGSISTLTIQRTEQRDSAMYRCASSYNRQGANEQYFGPGTRLTVT.

This clonotype was found many times. This chain uses TRBV7-6 with TRBJ1-5, with D uncertain. The CDR3 has 15 residues. Germline CDR1 SGHVS, CDR2 FNYEAQ. Deletions cut 4 bases from V and 6 bases from J, with 16 bases between. The CDR3 nucleotides are TGTGCCAGCAGCTCAGAACCAAAACGGGGTCAGCCCCAGCATTTT. This sequence encodes CASSSEPKRGQPQHF.

This clonotype was found a few times. J is TRBJ2-7 and V is TRBV6-2 or TRBV6-3; D possibly corresponds to TRBD1 (6 bases). Germline lookup yields CDR1 MNHEY and CDR2 SVGEGT. The CDR3 is made up of 17 amino acids. V was trimmed by 5 bases and J by 4 bases, leaving 24 bases between them. The CDR3 coding sequence is TGTGCCAGCAGTGACTTTAAGGACAGCATATCTACTTACGAGCAGTACGTC. It translates to CASSDFKDSISTYEQYV.

The V and J genes are TRBV5-1 and TRBJ2-3; possibly TRBD1 or TRBD2 for D (5 bases each). The CDR3 extends over 18 amino acids. V was clipped by 0 bases and J by 0 bases, with 17 bases between them. CDR1 and CDR2 from the germline V gene are SGHRS and YFSETQ. The CDR3 coding sequence is TGCGCCAGCAGCTTGGGGGACGGTTTGGCGGCTAGCACAGATACGCAGTATTTT. This encodes CASSLGDGLAASTDTQYF.

There are a few counts of this clonotype. The rearrangement links TRBV12-3 or TRBV12-4 to TRBJ2-7; no clear D. CDR3 length: 14 residues. Trimming left V 6 bases short and J 0 bases short, with 12 bases between. This CDR3 reads CASSPLVYSYEQYF. In DNA form, the CDR3 reads TGTGCCAGCAGCCCTCTGGTTTACTCCTACGAGCAGTACTTC.

The V gene is TRBV7-4, the J gene TRBJ2-5; TRBD1 matches 7 bases. Germline V gene data show CDR1 as SGHVT and CDR2 as SQSDAQ. The CDR3 runs to 15 residues. The V and J ends lost 1 base and 2 bases, in that order; junction bases with no gene match: 4. CDR3 amino acids: CASSLVQGPQETQYF. The CDR3 nucleotides are TGTGCCAGCAGCTTAGTACAGGGGCCACAAGAGACCCAGTACTTC.

This clonotype was seen only once. V gene TRBV10-3 combines with J gene TRBJ1-1; D may be TRBD1 (6 bases). This CDR3 is built from 14 residues. Trimming pared 6 bases from V and 2 bases from J, leaving 13 bases between. CDR1 is ENHRY, CDR2 SYGVKD, per germline. CDR3 loop: CAIRGGQLNTEAFF. The DNA of the CDR3 is TGTGCCATCAGGGGGGGCCAACTTAACACTGAAGCTTTCTTT.

The chain has TRBV29-1 and TRBJ1-2; no firm D call. Germline V gene data show CDR1 as SQVTM and CDR2 as ANQGSEA. V lost 0 bases and J lost 0, with 8 bases in between. The CDR3 is 14 amino acids. CDR3 sequence: CSVEDPGPNYGYTF. The CDR3 DNA reads TGCAGCGTTGAAGATCCAGGACCTAACTATGGCTACACCTTC.

V and J are TRBV29-1 and TRBJ2-5; tentatively, D is TRBD2 (6 bases). Germline loops: CDR1 SQVTM, CDR2 ANQGSEA. The V and J ends lost 2 bases and 4 bases respectively, with 17 bases between them. CDR3 length: 15 amino acids. The CDR3 spells CSVEPEGFSGETQYF. DNA of the CDR3: TGCAGCGTTGAACCGGAAGGGTTTAGCGGAGAGACCCAGTACTTC.

The chain uses TRBV10-2 and TRBJ2-2; D is undetermined. Germline values: CDR1 WSHSY, CDR2 SAAADI. CDR3 length equals 12 residues. Trimming cost V 3 bases and J 8 bases, with 7 bases left between them. The CDR3 sequence is CASSDLRGELFF. In DNA form, the CDR3 reads TGCGCCAGCAGTGACTTGAGGGGGGAGCTGTTTTTT.

This clonotype was seen more than once but under ten times. The chain employs TRBV14 and TRBJ2-7; D is undetermined. Germline assignment: CDR1 SGHDN and CDR2 FVKESK. V was pared by 3 bases and J by 0 bases, with 12 bases between. The CDR3 runs 15 residues. CDR3 DNA sequence: TGTGCCAGCAGCCACGGACCGAAGAGCTCCTACGAGCAGTACTTC. As protein: CASSHGPKSSYEQYF.

Concerning this clonotype: A much larger clonotype is one base distant, so this may be a read error. V and J are TRBV2 and TRBJ1-2; 8 nucleotides align to TRBD1. Germline CDR1 is SNHLY and CDR2 is FYNNEI. The CDR3 totals 16 residues. DNA for the CDR3: TGTGCCAACAGTTCTATCCGGGACAGGTTTGGCTATGGCTACACCTTC. It is translated as CANSSIRDRFGYGYTF.

This clonotype was detected only a few times. This rearrangement joins TRBV4-1 to TRBJ2-7, with D unclear. Trimming took off 5 bases at V and 3 bases at J, with 14 bases between the two ends. From germline, CDR1 is MGHRA and CDR2 YSYEKL. The CDR3 consists of 14 residues. CDR3 coding DNA: TGCGCCAGCAGCTCAAGTATTAGGGACTACGAGCAGTACTTC. It encodes CASSSSIRDYEQYF.

To note about this clonotype: One junction end disagrees with the germline gene, perhaps due to a read error. The chain has TRBV2 and TRBJ2-3, with 9 bases matching TRBD1. CDR3 length equals 16 residues. CDR1 and CDR2 from the germline V gene are SNHLY and FYNNEI. Here the CDR3 DNA reads TGTGCCAGCGGTGACAGGGACAGGGTCAGCACAGATACGCAGTATTTT. Protein product: CASGDRDRVSTDTQYF.

This clonotype showed up just a few times. The rearrangement joins TRBV20-1 to TRBJ2-1; a possible D gene is TRBD2 (5 bases). The CDR3 spans 15 residues. Trimming shortened V by 3 bases and J by 0 bases, and 12 bases separated the two germline ends. The germline V gene encodes CDR1 DFQATT and CDR2 SNEGSKA (reference sequence). The CDR3 region is CSASDGENSYNEQFF. DNA of the CDR3: TGCAGTGCTAGCGACGGGGAGAACTCCTACAATGAGCAGTTCTTC.

This sequence joins TRBV6-5 and TRBJ2-1; D gene unclear. The CDR3 loop spans 12 amino acids. Germline CDR1 and CDR2: MNHEY and SVGAGI. The V gene lost 7 bases and the J gene lost 7 bases, with 11 bases spanning the gap. The CDR3 loop reads CASTYGWNEQFF. As DNA, the CDR3 is TGTGCCAGCACCTACGGGTGGAATGAGCAGTTCTTC.

In this sample, this clonotype turned up a few times. V is TRBV7-8 and J is TRBJ2-5; D assignment may be TRBD1 or TRBD2 (5 bases each). This CDR3 spans 15 amino acids. Germline-derived CDR1 and CDR2 are SGHVS and FQNEAQ. V lost 4 bases and J lost 5, with 17 bases in between. The CDR3 DNA sequence: TGTGCCAGCAGCTCAACGCAGGGCACGGGGGAGACCCAGTACTTC. Its protein product is CASSSTQGTGETQYF.

This clonotype was observed at least ten times. The V gene is TRBV5-5, the J gene TRBJ2-7, with D possibly being TRBD1 (5 bases). With 0 bases removed from V and 1 base from J, the gap between germline ends came to 17 bases. The CDR3 consists of 17 residues. The germline V gene encodes CDR1 SGHKS and CDR2 YYEKEE (reference sequence). As DNA, the CDR3 is TGTGCCAGCAGCTTGGTTTACCTCCGGACAAGGTCCTACGAGCAGTACGTC. Amino acid sequence: CASSLVYLRTRSYEQYV.

This chain connects TRBV18 to TRBJ2-1; D may be TRBD2 (6 bases). The CDR3 sequence is 16 residues long. Germline V gives CDR1 KGHSH, CDR2 LQKENI. V lost 2 bases and J lost 9, with 20 bases in between. CDR3 coding DNA: TGTGCCAGCTCACCAATTGGGAGGAGTTCTGTCGCTGAGCAGTTCTTC. Amino acids: CASSPIGRSSVAEQFF.

This clonotype appeared many times. The gene calls are TRBV12-3 or TRBV12-4 and TRBJ1-1, with D unresolved. The V end lost 5 bases, the J end lost 3 bases, and 10 bases lay between the germline ends. CDR3 size: 13 residues. CDR3 in amino acids: CASSDDGYTEAFF. In DNA, the CDR3 is TGTGCCAGCAGTGACGACGGATACACTGAAGCTTTCTTT.